This entry describes one T cell receptor beta chain. There are 16 residues in the CDR3. V shed 6 bases, J shed 7 bases, and the junction held 13 bases outside the gene matches. Germline values: CDR1 LGHDT, CDR2 YNNKEL (reference sequence). The source of the sample is a study of blood T cell repertoires in COVID-19. Turning to the study itself: T cells, B-cell-depleted T cells, or PBMCs provided the cDNA or gDNA that served as material.

As handled by the study authors: Amplifying reference gene primers gave estimates of nucleated cell counts. Only in-frame clones appear in the TCRdb table, and some are missing; sequencing was by immunoSEQ multiplex PCR. V and J calls and clone size are those listed in that table; D and trimming were worked out from the DNA. The sample has 500,000 or so clones, about 85% seen once. Residents of 24 US areas, aged about 18 to 95 years, made up the participants. Recovered participants had two consecutive negative NP/OP PCR tests, healthcare professional clearance, or symptom resolution. The receptor's source is a woman under 30 who had recovered from COVID-19. The sample taken for sequencing was PBMCs or T cells enriched from blood (not recorded which). The rearrangement links TRBV3-1 (or the pseudogene TRBV3-2) to TRBJ2-1; 9 bases align to TRBD2. The CDR3 sequence: CASSPAGGGAKNEQFF. In DNA, the CDR3 is TGTGCCAGCAGTCCAGCTGGCGGGGGGGCCAAAAATGAGCAGTTCTTC.